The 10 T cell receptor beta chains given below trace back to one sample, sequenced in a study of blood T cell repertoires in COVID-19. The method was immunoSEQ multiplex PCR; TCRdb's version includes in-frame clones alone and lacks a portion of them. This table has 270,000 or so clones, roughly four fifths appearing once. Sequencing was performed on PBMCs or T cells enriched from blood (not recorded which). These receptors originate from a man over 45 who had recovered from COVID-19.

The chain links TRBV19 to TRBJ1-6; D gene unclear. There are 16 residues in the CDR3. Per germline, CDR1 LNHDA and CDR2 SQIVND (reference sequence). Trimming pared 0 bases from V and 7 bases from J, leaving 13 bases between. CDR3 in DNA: TGTGCCAGTAGTATAGATCCCAGAACCGTGAATTCACCCCTCCACTTT. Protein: CASSIDPRTVNSPLHF.

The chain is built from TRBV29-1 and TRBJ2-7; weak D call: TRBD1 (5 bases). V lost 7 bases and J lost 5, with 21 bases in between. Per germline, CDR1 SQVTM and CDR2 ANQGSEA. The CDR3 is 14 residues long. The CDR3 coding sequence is TGCAGCGCTCAAGGGGTAGGGTCTGCTGACGAGCAGTACTTC. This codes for CSAQGVGSADEQYF.

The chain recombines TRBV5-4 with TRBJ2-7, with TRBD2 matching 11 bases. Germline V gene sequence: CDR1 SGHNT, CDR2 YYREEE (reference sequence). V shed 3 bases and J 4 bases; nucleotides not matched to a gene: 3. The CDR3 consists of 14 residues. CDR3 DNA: TGTGCCAGCAGCTCTACTAGCGGGAGTTACGAGCAGTACTTC. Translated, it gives CASSSTSGSYEQYF.

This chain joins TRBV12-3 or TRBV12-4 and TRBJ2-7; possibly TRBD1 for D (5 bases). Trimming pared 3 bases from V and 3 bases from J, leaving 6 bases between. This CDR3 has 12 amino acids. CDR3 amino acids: CASSFDSYEQYF. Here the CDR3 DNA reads TGTGCCAGCAGTTTTGACAGCTACGAGCAGTACTTC.

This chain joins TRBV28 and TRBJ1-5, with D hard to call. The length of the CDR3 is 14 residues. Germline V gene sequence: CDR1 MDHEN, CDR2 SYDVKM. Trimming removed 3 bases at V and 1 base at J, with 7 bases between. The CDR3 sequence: CASSLGESNQPQHF. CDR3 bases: TGTGCCAGCAGTTTGGGAGAGAGCAATCAGCCCCAGCATTTT.

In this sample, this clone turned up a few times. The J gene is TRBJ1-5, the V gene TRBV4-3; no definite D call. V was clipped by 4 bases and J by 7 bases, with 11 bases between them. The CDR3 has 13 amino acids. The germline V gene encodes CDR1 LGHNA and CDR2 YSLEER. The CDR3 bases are TGCGCCAGCAGCCCCCTGGAGGGCCAGCCCCAGCATTTT. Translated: CASSPLEGQPQHF.

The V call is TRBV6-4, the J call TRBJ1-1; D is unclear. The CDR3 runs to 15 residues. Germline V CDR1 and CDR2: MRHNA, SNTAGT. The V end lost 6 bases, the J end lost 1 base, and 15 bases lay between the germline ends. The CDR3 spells CASRGQDGENTEAFF. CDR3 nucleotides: TGTGCCAGCAGAGGCCAGGACGGGGAGAACACTGAAGCTTTCTTT.

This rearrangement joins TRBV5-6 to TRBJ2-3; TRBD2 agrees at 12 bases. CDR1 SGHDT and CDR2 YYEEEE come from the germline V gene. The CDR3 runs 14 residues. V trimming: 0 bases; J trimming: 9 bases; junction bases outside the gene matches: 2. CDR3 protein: CASSLVLAGGTQYF. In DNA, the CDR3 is TGTGCCAGCAGCTTGGTACTAGCGGGAGGAACGCAGTATTTT.

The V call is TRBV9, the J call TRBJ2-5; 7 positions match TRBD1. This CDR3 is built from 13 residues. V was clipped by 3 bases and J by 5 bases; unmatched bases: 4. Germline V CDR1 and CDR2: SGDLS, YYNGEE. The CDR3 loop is CASSAQGTETQYF. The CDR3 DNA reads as TGTGCCAGCAGCGCACAGGGGACCGAGACCCAGTACTTC.

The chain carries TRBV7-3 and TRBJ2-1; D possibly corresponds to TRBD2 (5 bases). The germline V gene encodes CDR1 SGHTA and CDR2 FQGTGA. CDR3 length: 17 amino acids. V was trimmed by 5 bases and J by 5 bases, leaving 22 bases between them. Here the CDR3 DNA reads TGTGCCAGCAGCACAACCGGACCGCGGACTCGGGACAATGAGCAGTTCTTC. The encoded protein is CASSTTGPRTRDNEQFF. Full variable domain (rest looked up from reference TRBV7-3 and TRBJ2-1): GAGVSQTPSNKVTEKGKYVELRCDPISGHTALYWYRQSLGQGPEFLIYFQGTGAADDSGLPNDRFFAVRPEGSVSTLKIQRTERGDSAVYLCASSTTGPRTRDNEQFFGPGTRLTVL.